These 14 T cell receptor beta chains share one sample of origin, sequenced in a study of blood T cell repertoires in COVID-19. Produced via immunoSEQ multiplex PCR; TCRdb's table is partial and in-frame only. The table includes fewer than 200,000 clones, approximately 88% detected once. Sequenced sample: peripheral blood. These receptor sequences come from a woman in her forties or fifties with acute or convalescent COVID-19.

V and J are TRBV20-1 and TRBJ1-2, with TRBD1 matching over 8 bases. CDR1 and CDR2 from the germline V gene are DFQATT and SNEGSKA (reference sequence). V lost 6 bases and J lost 8; bases outside the gene matches: 5. The CDR3 is 11 residues long. CDR3: CSAWDRQGYTF. The CDR3 bases are TGCAGTGCCTGGGACAGGCAGGGCTACACCTTC.

This chain connects TRBV28 to TRBJ1-5; 11 bases match TRBD1. The V and J ends lost 8 bases and 7 bases, in that order; junction bases with no gene match: 16. This CDR3 contains 17 residues. CDR1 and CDR2 (germline): MDHEN, SYDVKM. CDR3 protein: CASFISGTGGLEQPQHF. The DNA of the CDR3 is TGTGCCAGCTTTATCTCCGGGACAGGGGGGTTAGAACAGCCCCAGCATTTT.

This clone was seen more than once but under ten times. The gene calls are TRBV9 and TRBJ2-3; 7 bases align to TRBD1. Germline V gives CDR1 SGDLS, CDR2 YYNGEE. The CDR3 has 17 amino acids. V lost 4 bases and J lost 0; bases outside the gene matches: 11. The CDR3 DNA reads TGTGCCAGCAGCTTCACGGTAGGGGGCTTTAGCACAGATACGCAGTATTTT. Translation: CASSFTVGGFSTDTQYF.

The rearrangement links TRBV6-2 or TRBV6-3 to TRBJ2-7, with 13 bases matching TRBD2. The CDR3 is 15 residues long. V shed 3 bases, J shed 7 bases, and the junction held 6 bases outside the gene matches. Germline CDR1 and CDR2: MNHEY and SVGEGT. CDR3 protein: CASSYGLAGAGEQYF. DNA for the CDR3: TGTGCCAGCAGTTATGGACTAGCGGGAGCGGGGGAGCAGTACTTC.

The chain carries TRBV4-3 and TRBJ1-2; 12 bases agree with TRBD1. This CDR3 is built from 17 residues. V lost 4 bases and J lost 4; bases outside the gene matches: 10. From germline, CDR1 is LGHNA and CDR2 YSLEER. The CDR3 nucleotides are TGCGCCAGCAGCCCCGGGACAGGGGGCGGCGTAATCTATGGCTACACCTTC. Translated, it gives CASSPGTGGGVIYGYTF.

This clone was recorded a few times. The rearrangement joins TRBV9 to TRBJ1-5; possible D gene TRBD1, 5 bases. The CDR3 has 14 amino acids. In germline, CDR1 is SGDLS, CDR2 YYNGEE. Trimming stripped 2 bases from V and 7 bases from J, with 13 bases between. CDR3 sequence: CASSVGAGGQPQHF. The CDR3 DNA is TGTGCCAGCAGCGTCGGGGCGGGAGGGCAGCCCCAGCATTTT.

V usage is TRBV27 and J usage is TRBJ1-2; 8 nucleotides agree with TRBD1. V shed 2 bases and J 7 bases; nucleotides not matched to a gene: 6. The CDR3 totals 14 residues. The germline V gene has CDR1 MNHEY and CDR2 SMNVEV (reference sequence). This chain's CDR3 is CASSLGDRGGGYTF. The CDR3 DNA is TGTGCCAGCAGTTTAGGAGACAGGGGAGGTGGCTACACCTTC.

The chain carries TRBV5-3 and TRBJ1-6, with D tentatively TRBD1 (5 bases). TRBV5-3 is known as an ORF, though its function is uncertain. V was trimmed by 4 bases and J by 7 bases, leaving 15 bases between them. This CDR3 spans 15 amino acids. The DNA of the CDR3 is TGTGCCAGAAGCCCCCCCCCGGGACTGAATTCACCCCTCCACTTT. Translation: CARSPPPGLNSPLHF.

This rearrangement joins TRBV9 to TRBJ2-1, with D perhaps TRBD2 (6 bases). This CDR3 contains 17 residues. V gave up 4 bases and J gave up 7 bases, with 24 bases separating them. In germline, CDR1 is SGDLS, CDR2 YYNGEE. CDR3 nucleotides: TGTGCCAGCAGCCCCCGCCGGCGGGACCCCTCTCAGAATGAGCAGTTCTTC. Protein product: CASSPRRRDPSQNEQFF.

This clone was recorded once. The V and J genes are TRBV5-1 and TRBJ2-5; no clear D gene. Germline CDR1 and CDR2: SGHRS and YFSETQ. The V end was cut by 1 base, the J end by 5 bases, with 6 bases between. The CDR3 spans 12 residues. The CDR3 here is CASSLSVETQYF. In DNA form, the CDR3 reads TGCGCCAGCAGCTTGTCTGTGGAGACCCAGTACTTC.

This rearrangement joins TRBV6-5 to TRBJ2-7, with D perhaps matching TRBD1 (6 bases). With 6 bases removed from V and 5 bases from J, the gap between germline ends came to 11 bases. Germline CDR1 reads MNHEY; CDR2 reads SVGAGI. The length of the CDR3 is 12 residues. CDR3 in DNA: TGTGCCAGCAGGACACAGGGACACGAGCAGTACTTC. Its protein is CASRTQGHEQYF.

The V gene is TRBV7-6, the J gene TRBJ2-2; no clear D. V lost 1 base, J lost 4 bases, and 13 bases lay in between. This CDR3 spans 16 amino acids. Germline V gene data show CDR1 as SGHVS and CDR2 as FNYEAQ. This chain's CDR3 is CASSLGIGSGTGELFF. DNA for the CDR3: TGTGCCAGCAGCTTAGGGATCGGGTCGGGCACCGGGGAGCTGTTTTTT.

V and J are TRBV19 and TRBJ2-7; 11 bases align to TRBD2. Germline V gene data show CDR1 as LNHDA and CDR2 as SQIVND (reference sequence). This CDR3 has 16 residues. With V trimmed by 4 bases and J by 1 base, 6 bases remained unmatched. In DNA, the CDR3 is TGTGCCAGTAGTACGCGACTAGCGGGAATTTCCTACGAGCAGTACTTC. The encoded protein is CASSTRLAGISYEQYF.

The chain uses TRBV5-4 and TRBJ2-5; D remains unclear. V was shortened by 0 bases and J by 4 bases, with 10 bases between the two germline ends. The CDR3 consists of 14 residues. Germline V CDR1 and CDR2: SGHNT, YYREEE (reference sequence). CDR3 amino acids: CASSLDNPAETQYF. The CDR3, as DNA: TGTGCCAGCAGCTTGGACAATCCCGCAGAGACCCAGTACTTC.